This T cell receptor (beta chain) was obtained from a study of blood T cell repertoires in COVID-19. For the study at large: The cDNA or gDNA used as material had been derived from T cells, B-cell-depleted T cells, or PBMCs.

The CDR3 contains 12 residues. Deletions cut 3 bases from V and 11 bases from J, with 13 bases between. Measured with immunoSEQ multiplex PCR; TCRdb has only the in-frame clones, and not every one. The table lists around 100,000 clones, 90% of them singletons, with over 4.5% in the top ten. The sequenced sample was peripheral blood. The clonotype comes from a man aged 50-60 years with acute or convalescent COVID-19. The V and J genes are TRBV12-3 or TRBV12-4 and TRBJ1-1; no definite D call. CDR3: CASSFGGSLAFF. The DNA of the CDR3 is TGTGCCAGCAGTTTCGGAGGCAGTCTCGCTTTCTTT.